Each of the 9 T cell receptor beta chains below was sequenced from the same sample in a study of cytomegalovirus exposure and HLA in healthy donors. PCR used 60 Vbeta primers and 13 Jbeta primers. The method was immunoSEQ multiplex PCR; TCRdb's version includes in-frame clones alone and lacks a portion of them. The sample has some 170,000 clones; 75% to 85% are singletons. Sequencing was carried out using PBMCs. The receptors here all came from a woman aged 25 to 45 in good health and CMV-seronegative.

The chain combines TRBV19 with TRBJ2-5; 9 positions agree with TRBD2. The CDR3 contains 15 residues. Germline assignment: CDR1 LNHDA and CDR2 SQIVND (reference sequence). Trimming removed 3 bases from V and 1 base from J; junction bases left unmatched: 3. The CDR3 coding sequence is TGTGCCAGTAGTATGGAGCGGGGGGCCCAAGAGACCCAGTACTTC. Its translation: CASSMERGAQETQYF. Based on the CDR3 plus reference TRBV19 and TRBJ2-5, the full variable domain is DGGITQSPKYLFRKEGQNVTLSCEQNLNHDAMYWYRQDPGQGLRLIYYSQIVNDFQKGDIAEGYSVSREKKESFPLTVTSAQKNPTAFYLCASSMERGAQETQYFGPGTRLLVL.

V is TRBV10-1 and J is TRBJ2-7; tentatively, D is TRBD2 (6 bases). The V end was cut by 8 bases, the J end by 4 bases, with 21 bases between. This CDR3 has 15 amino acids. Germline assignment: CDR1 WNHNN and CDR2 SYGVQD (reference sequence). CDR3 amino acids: CASRGIVLFPYEQYF. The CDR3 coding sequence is TGCGCCAGCCGGGGGATAGTTCTTTTCCCTTACGAGCAGTACTTC.

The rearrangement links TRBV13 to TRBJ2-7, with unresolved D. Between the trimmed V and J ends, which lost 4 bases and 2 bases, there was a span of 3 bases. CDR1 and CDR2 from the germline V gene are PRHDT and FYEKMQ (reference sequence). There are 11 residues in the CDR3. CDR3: CASSSAYEQYF. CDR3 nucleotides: TGTGCCAGCAGCTCCGCCTACGAGCAGTACTTC.

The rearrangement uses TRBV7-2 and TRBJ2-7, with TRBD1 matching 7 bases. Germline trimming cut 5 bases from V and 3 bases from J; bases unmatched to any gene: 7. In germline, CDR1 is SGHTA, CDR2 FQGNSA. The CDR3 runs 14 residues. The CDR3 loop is CASSPHRGLYEQYF. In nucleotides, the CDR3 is TGTGCCAGCAGCCCGCACAGGGGTCTCTACGAGCAGTACTTC.

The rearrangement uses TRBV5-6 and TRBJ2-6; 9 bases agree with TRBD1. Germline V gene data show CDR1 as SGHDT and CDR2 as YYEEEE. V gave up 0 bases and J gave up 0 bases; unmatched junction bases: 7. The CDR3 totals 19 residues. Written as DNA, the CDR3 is TGTGCCAGCAGCTTGGTGACAGGGGGATGGCCCTCTGGGGCCAACGTCCTGACTTTC. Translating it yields CASSLVTGGWPSGANVLTF.

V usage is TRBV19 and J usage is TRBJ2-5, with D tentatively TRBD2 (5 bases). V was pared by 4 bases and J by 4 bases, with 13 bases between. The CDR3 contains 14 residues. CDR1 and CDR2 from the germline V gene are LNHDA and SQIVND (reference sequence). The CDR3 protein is CASSNTGAGETQYF. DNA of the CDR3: TGTGCCAGTAGTAATACTGGTGCGGGAGAGACCCAGTACTTC.

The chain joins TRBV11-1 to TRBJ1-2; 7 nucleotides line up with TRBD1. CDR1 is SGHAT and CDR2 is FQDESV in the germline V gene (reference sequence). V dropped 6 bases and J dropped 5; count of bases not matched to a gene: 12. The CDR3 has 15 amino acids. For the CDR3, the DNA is TGTGCCAGCAGACCGTACAGGGGAGGCCCTTATGGCTACACCTTC. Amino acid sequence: CASRPYRGGPYGYTF.

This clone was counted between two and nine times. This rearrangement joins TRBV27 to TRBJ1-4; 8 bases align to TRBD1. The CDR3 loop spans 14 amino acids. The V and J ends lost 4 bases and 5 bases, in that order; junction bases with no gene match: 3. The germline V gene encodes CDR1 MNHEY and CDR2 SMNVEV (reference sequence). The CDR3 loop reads CASSYNRGNEKLFF. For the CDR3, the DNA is TGTGCCAGCAGTTATAACAGGGGGAATGAAAAACTGTTTTTT. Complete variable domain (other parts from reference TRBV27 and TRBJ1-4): EAQVTQNPRYLITVTGKKLTVTCSQNMNHEYMSWYRQDPGLGLRQIYYSMNVEVTDKGDVPEGYKVSRKEKRNFPLILESPSPNQTSLYFCASSYNRGNEKLFFGSGTQLSVL.

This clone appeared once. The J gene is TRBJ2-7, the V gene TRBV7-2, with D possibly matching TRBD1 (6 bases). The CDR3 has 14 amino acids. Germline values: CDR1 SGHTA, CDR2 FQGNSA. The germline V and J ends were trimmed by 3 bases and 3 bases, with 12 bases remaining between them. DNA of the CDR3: TGTGCCAGCAGCTTCTCCTGGGACAACTACGAGCAGTACTTC. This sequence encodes CASSFSWDNYEQYF.